Listed below are T cell receptor beta chains from one sample, sequenced in a study of blood T cell repertoires in COVID-19. Here immunoSEQ multiplex PCR was the method, and the copy in TCRdb shows in-frame clones only, minus some. The sample carries some 87,000 clones, more than 70% recorded once. The sample was peripheral blood. The receptor source for this set is a human donor in a cohort sampled during active COVID-19. CDR3s include the opening cysteine and the closing phenylalanine or tryptophan. The D gene is left open where the match is weak.

V gene	J gene	D gene	CDR3 DNA	CDR3 protein
TRBV28	TRBJ1-4	-	TGTGCCAGCAATGCCCTTGACAGAAACCGGGAAAAACTGTTTTTT	CASNALDRNREKLFF
TRBV6-5	TRBJ1-4	-	TGTGCCAGCAGCCACGGGTCGGAAAAACTGTTTTTT	CASSHGSEKLFF
TRBV7-9	TRBJ2-3	TRBD2	TGTGCCAGCAGCTTAGTTGCGGGGGGCGGGGCAGATACGCAGTATTTT	CASSLVAGGGADTQYF
TRBV5-1	TRBJ2-6	-	TGCGCCAGCAGCTTGGTCCCGGGGGCCAACGTCCTGACTTTC	CASSLVPGANVLTF
TRBV18	TRBJ2-3	-	TGTGCCAGCTCACCGCAGGTAGCGGCCCCGGCAGATACGCAGTATTTT	CASSPQVAAPADTQYF
TRBV3-1/TRBV3-2	TRBJ1-2	TRBD1	TGTGCCAGCAGCCAAGAACAGGGGGCTAACTATGGCTACACCTTC	CASSQEQGANYGYTF
TRBV9	TRBJ2-1	TRBD1	TGTGCCAGCAGCTCACAGGGGAAGGGGGCCAATGAGCAGTTCTTC	CASSSQGKGANEQFF
TRBV3-1/TRBV3-2	TRBJ2-1	-	TGTGCCAGCAGCGCCGACGGGAGCTCCTACAATGAGCAGTTCTTC	CASSADGSSYNEQFF
TRBV6-2/TRBV6-3	TRBJ1-4	-	TGTGCCAGCAGTCAGGACAGCACTAATGAAAAACTGTTTTTT	CASSQDSTNEKLFF
TRBV5-4	TRBJ2-2	TRBD1	TGTGCCAGCAGCTTGCGGCAGGGGGCTGAGGGCGGGGAGCTGTTTTTT	CASSLRQGAEGGELFF
TRBV18	TRBJ1-1	TRBD1	TGTGCCAGCTCACCAGGACAGGGGCCGAACACTGAAGCTTTCTTT	CASSPGQGPNTEAFF
TRBV25-1	TRBJ2-3	-	TGTGCCAGCAGTGAATATGGTAGAGATTCAGATACGCAGTATTTT	CASSEYGRDSDTQYF
TRBV30	TRBJ1-4	TRBD1	TGTGCCTGGAGTGAGCTACAGGGGAATTGGGAAAAACTGTTTTTT	CAWSELQGNWEKLFF
TRBV18	TRBJ1-6	TRBD1	TGTGCCAGCTCACGCGGGACAGGGGATAATTCACCCCTCCACTTT	CASSRGTGDNSPLHF
TRBV6-2/TRBV6-3	TRBJ1-5	-	TGTGCCAGCAGTTATCCAGGCCGGAACAATCAGCCCCAGCATTTT	CASSYPGRNNQPQHF
TRBV19	TRBJ2-7	TRBD1	TGTGCCAGTAGTATAACGGGACAGGGATCGCACGAGCAGTACTTC	CASSITGQGSHEQYF
TRBV10-3	TRBJ2-5	TRBD2	TGTGCCATCAGTGAACTAGCGGGGGACGAGACCCAGTACTTC	CAISELAGDETQYF
TRBV20-1	TRBJ1-1	TRBD1	TGCAGTGCTAGTCGGGGGACAGGGGGCACTGAAGCTTTCTTT	CSASRGTGGTEAFF
TRBV27	TRBJ1-6	-	TGTGCCAGCAGTTTATTCTTCCGGGATGGGTCGAATTCACCCCTCCACTTT	CASSLFFRDGSNSPLHF